The source of this T cell receptor (beta chain) is a study of T cell repertoires in cytomegalovirus infection. Overall study context: Matching HLA type and CMV infection were both indicated by public TCR beta signatures. Whole-study results and caveats: Across the ex vivo response, the dominant clonotypes were HLA-C-restricted CMV-specific TCR beta clonotypes. Of the TCR beta families, the public ones yielded a cumulative frequency that identified carriers of CMV plus the relevant HLA.

Using its own MiXCR run on the reads, TCRdb lists one record per CDR3 protein. The table has some 600,000 distinct CDR3 sequences, more than 20% seen once; the top ten hold approximately 8.2%. This clonotype has a handful of counts. No antigen is known for it. This CDR3 has 13 residues. Looked up from germline, CDR1 is SQVTM and CDR2 is ANQGSEA. V dropped 4 bases and J dropped 2 bases, with 12 bases sitting between them. Sample: CD8+ T cells from PBMCs. The chain is built from TRBV29-1 and TRBJ2-7; D is possibly TRBD1 (6 bases). This sequence was found in a human donor in good health (CMV status not recorded). Some clones in this sample may be carry-over from other donors' samples. CDR3 protein: CSVVGGLAYEQYF. CDR3 sequence (DNA): TGCAGCGTTGTAGGGGGTCTAGCCTACGAGCAGTACTTC.